These T cell receptor beta chains were read from a single sample in a study of cytomegalovirus exposure and HLA in healthy donors. The method was immunoSEQ multiplex PCR; TCRdb's version includes in-frame clones alone and lacks a portion of them. The sample contains 150,000 to 200,000 clones, approximately 80% of which appear only once. The sequenced sample was PBMCs. The receptors originated from a man in his late teens or twenties in good health and CMV-seropositive. Each CDR3 is given with its conserved first and last residue. The order of the fields is CDR3 protein, CDR3 DNA, V gene, D gene, J gene, clone size, CDR3 length. D genes are given only for firm matches. Part of the rows lack a size; the others show once, few, many or a class for expanded clones.

CDR3 protein: CASSSGTSGRAAYNEQFF
CDR3 DNA: TGTGCCAGCAGTTCCGGGACTAGCGGGAGGGCCGCATACAATGAGCAGTTCTTC
V gene: TRBV18
D gene: TRBD2
J gene: TRBJ2-1
clone size: once
CDR3 length: 18

CDR3 protein: CASSQASDSASYEQYF
CDR3 DNA: TGTGCCAGCAGCCAAGCCTCGGACTCCGCCTCATACGAGCAGTACTTC
V gene: TRBV4-2
D gene: NA
J gene: TRBJ2-7
clone size: NA
CDR3 length: 16

CDR3 protein: CASSLAGWADTQYF
CDR3 DNA: TGTGCCAGCAGCTTAGCCGGGTGGGCAGATACGCAGTATTTT
V gene: TRBV7-3
D gene: NA
J gene: TRBJ2-3
clone size: NA
CDR3 length: 14

CDR3 protein: CASSLLSGQETQYF
CDR3 DNA: TGTGCCAGCAGCCTCCTGAGCGGACAAGAGACCCAGTACTTC
V gene: TRBV11-2
D gene: NA
J gene: TRBJ2-5
clone size: NA
CDR3 length: 14

CDR3 protein: CASSFRTSGRDEQFF
CDR3 DNA: TGTGCCAGCAGTTTTAGAACTAGCGGGAGGGATGAGCAGTTCTTC
V gene: TRBV28
D gene: TRBD2
J gene: TRBJ2-1
clone size: NA
CDR3 length: 15

CDR3 protein: CASSESGSLGEQYF
CDR3 DNA: TGTGCCAGCAGTGAATCAGGGTCTTTGGGGGAGCAGTACTTC
V gene: TRBV6-1
D gene: NA
J gene: TRBJ2-7
clone size: NA
CDR3 length: 14

CDR3 protein: CANSRTGRPGPQHF
CDR3 DNA: TGTGCCAATTCGCGGACAGGTCGGCCAGGGCCCCAGCATTTT
V gene: TRBV28
D gene: TRBD1
J gene: TRBJ1-5
clone size: few
CDR3 length: 14

CDR3 protein: CASSLGSGTGVKQYF
CDR3 DNA: TGCGCCAGCAGCTTGGGGTCCGGGACAGGGGTTAAGCAGTACTTC
V gene: TRBV5-1
D gene: TRBD1
J gene: TRBJ2-7
clone size: few
CDR3 length: 15

CDR3 protein: CASSLAPGKSEAFF
CDR3 DNA: TGCGCCAGCAGCTTGGCCCCCGGGAAGTCCGAAGCTTTCTTT
V gene: TRBV5-1
D gene: NA
J gene: TRBJ1-1
clone size: NA
CDR3 length: 14

CDR3 protein: CAWSTGSSYTF
CDR3 DNA: TGTGCCTGGAGTACTGGTTCTAGCTACACCTTC
V gene: TRBV30
D gene: NA
J gene: TRBJ1-2
clone size: few
CDR3 length: 11

CDR3 protein: CSVDTPFGRDQETQYF
CDR3 DNA: TGCAGCGTTGACACCCCCTTCGGGCGGGACCAAGAGACCCAGTACTTC
V gene: TRBV29-1
D gene: NA
J gene: TRBJ2-5
clone size: NA
CDR3 length: 16

CDR3 protein: CASSTPGQGASSYEQYF
CDR3 DNA: TGTGCCAGCAGTACACCGGGACAGGGGGCATCCTCCTACGAGCAGTACTTC
V gene: TRBV5-6
D gene: TRBD1
J gene: TRBJ2-7
clone size: once
CDR3 length: 17